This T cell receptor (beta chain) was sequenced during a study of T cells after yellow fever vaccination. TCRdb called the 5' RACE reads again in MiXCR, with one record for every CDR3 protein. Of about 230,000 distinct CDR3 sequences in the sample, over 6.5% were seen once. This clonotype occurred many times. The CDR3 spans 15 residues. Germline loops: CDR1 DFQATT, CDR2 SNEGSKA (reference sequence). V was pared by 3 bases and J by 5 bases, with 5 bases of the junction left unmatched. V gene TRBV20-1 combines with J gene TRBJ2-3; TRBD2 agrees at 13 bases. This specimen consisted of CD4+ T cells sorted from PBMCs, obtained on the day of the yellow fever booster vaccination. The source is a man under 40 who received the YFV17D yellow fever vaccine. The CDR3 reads CSASGLAGVLDTQYF. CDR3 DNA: TGCAGTGCTAGCGGACTAGCGGGAGTTTTAGATACGCAGTATTTT.